This T cell receptor (beta chain) was sequenced for a study of shared clonotypes between healthy human individuals. Caucasian adults living in Nashville, Tennessee, provided all samples. The table came from immunoSEQ multiplex PCR; TCRdb's copy has only in-frame clones and leaves some out. The table records about 95,000 clones, less than 80% of them present only once. In the case of this clone: Antigen specificity is unknown.

Study-wide findings and caveats: Some clonotypes were shared by all four sorted-subset donors, while others were not shared. The non-shared ones had lower generation probabilities than the shared ones.

The sequence came from a man aged 30 to 39 in good health. Source material: memory CD8+ T cells sorted from blood. As for subset: CD45RO+ cells pooled with CCR7-negative TemRA cells.

CDR3 in amino acids: CASSKPGSLGEKLFF. CDR3 DNA: TGTGCCAGCTCGAAACCGGGATCCTTAGGAGAAAAACTGTTTTTT. This chain joins TRBV18 and TRBJ1-4; no definite D call. CDR3 length: 15 amino acids. The V end lost 6 bases, the J end lost 8 bases, and 19 bases lay between the germline ends. Looked up from germline, CDR1 is KGHSH and CDR2 is LQKENI.